The 5 T cell receptor beta chains reported below all come from one sample, sequenced in a study of T cells in women clearing cervical HPV infection. Measured with immunoSEQ multiplex PCR; TCRdb has only the in-frame clones, and not every one. The sample has 30,000 to 35,000 clones. The sample taken for sequencing was blood buffy coat. The receptor source for this set is a woman between 18 and 70 years old with a cervical HPV16 infection that either progressed to CIN3+ or cleared (not recorded which).

A remark on this clone: The read terminates 3 residues before the CDR3 end, so the remaining end is supplied by the germline J gene. The rearrangement joins TRBV6-4 to TRBJ2-5; 8 bases map to TRBD1. Trimming at V came to 4 bases and at J to 5 bases, leaving 9 bases not matched to a gene. The CDR3 is 15 amino acids. Germline V lookup: CDR1 MRHNA, CDR2 SNTAGT. CDR3 residues: CASSARQGQGETQYF. CDR3 bases read: TGTGCCAGCAGTGCCCGACAGGGGCAAGGGGAGACC.

Notes on this clone: With the read ending 3 residues before the CDR3 end, the germline J gene is used to fill in that end. The chain recombines TRBV19 with TRBJ2-3; TRBD2 aligns across 9 bases. V dropped 3 bases and J dropped 2; count of bases not matched to a gene: 9. The germline CDR1 and CDR2 sequences are LNHDA and SQIVND (reference sequence). The CDR3 contains 17 residues. CDR3 in amino acids: CASSMALAGGVTDTQYF. The CDR3 bases that were read are TGTGCCAGTAGTATGGCCCTGGCGGGGGGGGTCACAGATACG. The variable domain in full, completed from reference TRBV19 and TRBJ2-3, reads DGGITQSPKYLFRKEGQNVTLSCEQNLNHDAMYWYRQDPGQGLRLIYYSQIVNDFQKGDIAEGYSVSREKKESFPLTVTSAQKNPTAFYLCASSMALAGGVTDTQYFGPGTRLTVL.

Notes on this clone: The CDR3 end is not reached by the read, which stops 3 residues before it; the germline J gene fills it in. The chain recombines TRBV19 with TRBJ2-3, with 7 bases fitting TRBD1. CDR1 is LNHDA and CDR2 is SQIVND in the germline V gene (reference sequence). The CDR3 is 14 amino acids. CDR3 region: CASSITGVRQPQYF. The DNA read from the CDR3 is TGTGCCAGTAGTATAACAGGGGTCCGGCAGCCG. Combining the CDR3 with reference TRBV19 and TRBJ2-3 gives the whole variable domain DGGITQSPKYLFRKEGQNVTLSCEQNLNHDAMYWYRQDPGQGLRLIYYSQIVNDFQKGDIAEGYSVSREKKESFPLTVTSAQKNPTAFYLCASSITGVRQPQYFGPGTRLTVL.

About this clone: The read finishes 3 residues shy of the CDR3 end, and the germline J gene is used to complete it. This chain links TRBV2 with TRBJ2-2, with D perhaps TRBD1 (6 bases). This CDR3 has 18 amino acids. Germline assignment: CDR1 SNHLY and CDR2 FYNNEI. This CDR3 reads CASSEAMAGVTYNSPLFF. Incomplete CDR3 DNA: TGTGCCAGCAGTGAAGCGATGGCAGGGGTCACCTATAATTCACCG.

A remark on this clone: The read stops 3 residues short of the end of the CDR3; the missing end is completed from the germline J gene. At the DNA level, this CDR3 is encoded by other sequences in the same sample as well. The chain recombines TRBV7-2 with TRBJ1-3; D gene ambiguous. In germline, CDR1 is SGHTA, CDR2 FQGNSA. The CDR3 is 13 amino acids. Between the trimmed V and J ends, which lost 5 bases and 4 bases, there was a span of 9 bases. The CDR3 sequence: CASSPSGGNTIYF. Incomplete CDR3 DNA: TGTGCCAGCAGCCCCTCGGGGGGAAACACC.